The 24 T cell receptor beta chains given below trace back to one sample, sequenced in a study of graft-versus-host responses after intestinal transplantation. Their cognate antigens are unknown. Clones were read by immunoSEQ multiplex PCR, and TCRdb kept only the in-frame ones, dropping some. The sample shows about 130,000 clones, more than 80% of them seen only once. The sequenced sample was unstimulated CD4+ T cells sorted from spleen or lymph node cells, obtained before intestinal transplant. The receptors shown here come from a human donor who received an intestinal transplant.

The DNA for the CDR3 is TGTGCCACCAGCAGAGAACAGGGGTTCGGTGAAAAACTGTTTTTT. It codes for CATSREQGFGEKLFF. The V and J genes are TRBV15 and TRBJ1-4; 7 bases agree with TRBD1. The CDR3 contains 15 residues. Trimming cost V 0 bases and J 7 bases; bases outside gene matches: 5. CDR1 is LNHNV and CDR2 is YYDKDF in the germline V gene (reference sequence). Based on the CDR3 plus reference TRBV15 and TRBJ1-4, the full variable domain is DAMVIQNPRYQVTQFGKPVTLSCSQTLNHNVMYWYQQKSSQAPKLLFHYYDKDFNNEADTPDNFQSRRPNTSFCFLDIRSPGLGDTAMYLCATSREQGFGEKLFFGSGTQLSVL.

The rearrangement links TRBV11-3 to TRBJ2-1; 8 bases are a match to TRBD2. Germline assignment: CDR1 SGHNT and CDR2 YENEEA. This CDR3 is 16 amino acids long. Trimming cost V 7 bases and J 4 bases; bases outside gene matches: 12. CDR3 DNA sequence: TGTGCCAGCACCACCAGGGAGCGGGGGTCATACAATGAGCAGTTCTTC. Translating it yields CASTTRERGSYNEQFF.

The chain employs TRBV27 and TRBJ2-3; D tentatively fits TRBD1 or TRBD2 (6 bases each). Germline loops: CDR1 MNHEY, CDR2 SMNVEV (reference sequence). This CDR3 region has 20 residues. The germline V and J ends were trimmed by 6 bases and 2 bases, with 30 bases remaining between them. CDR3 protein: CASRSITGTRSGNYTDTQYF. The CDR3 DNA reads TGTGCCAGCAGATCCATTACAGGGACTCGTTCGGGGAATTACACAGATACGCAGTATTTT.

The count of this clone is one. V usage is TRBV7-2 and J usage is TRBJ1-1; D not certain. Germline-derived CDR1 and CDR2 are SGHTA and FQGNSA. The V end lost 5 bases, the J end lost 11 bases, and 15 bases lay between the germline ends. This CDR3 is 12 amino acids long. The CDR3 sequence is CASSGPPGLAFF. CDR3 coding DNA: TGTGCCAGCAGCGGTCCCCCGGGCCTGGCTTTCTTT.

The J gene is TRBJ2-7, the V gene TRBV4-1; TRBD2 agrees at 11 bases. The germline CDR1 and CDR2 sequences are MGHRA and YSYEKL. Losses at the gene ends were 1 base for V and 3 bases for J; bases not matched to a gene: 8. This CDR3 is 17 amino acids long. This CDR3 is CASSQGFGTSGYYEQYF. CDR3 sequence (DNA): TGCGCCAGCAGCCAAGGGTTCGGGACTAGCGGTTACTACGAGCAGTACTTC.

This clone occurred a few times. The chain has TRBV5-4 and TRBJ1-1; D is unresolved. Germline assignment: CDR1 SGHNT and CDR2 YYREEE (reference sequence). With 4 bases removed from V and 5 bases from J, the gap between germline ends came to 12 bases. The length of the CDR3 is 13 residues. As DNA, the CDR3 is TGTGCCAGCAGCCAGAACGGTTTGACTGAAGCTTTCTTT. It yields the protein CASSQNGLTEAFF.

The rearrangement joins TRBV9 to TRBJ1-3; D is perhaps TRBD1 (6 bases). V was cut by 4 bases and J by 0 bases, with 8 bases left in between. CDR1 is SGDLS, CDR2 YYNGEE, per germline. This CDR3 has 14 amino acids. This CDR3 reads CASSQGNSGNTIYF. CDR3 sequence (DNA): TGTGCCAGCAGCCAGGGGAACTCTGGAAACACCATATATTTT.

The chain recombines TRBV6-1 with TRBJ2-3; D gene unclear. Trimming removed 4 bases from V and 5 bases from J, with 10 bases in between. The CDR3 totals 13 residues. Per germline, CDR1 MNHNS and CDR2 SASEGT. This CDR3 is CASSGSWVDTQYF. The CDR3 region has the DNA TGTGCCAGCAGTGGGTCGTGGGTAGATACGCAGTATTTT.

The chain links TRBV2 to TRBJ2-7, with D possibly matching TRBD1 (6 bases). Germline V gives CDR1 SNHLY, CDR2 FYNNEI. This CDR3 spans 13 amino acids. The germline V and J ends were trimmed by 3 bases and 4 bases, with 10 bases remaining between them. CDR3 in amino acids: CASSETGEYEQYF. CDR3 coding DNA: TGTGCCAGCAGTGAGACAGGTGAATACGAGCAGTACTTC.

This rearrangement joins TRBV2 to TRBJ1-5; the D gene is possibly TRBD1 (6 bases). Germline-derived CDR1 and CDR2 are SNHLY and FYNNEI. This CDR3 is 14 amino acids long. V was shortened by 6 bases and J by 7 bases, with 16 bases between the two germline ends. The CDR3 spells CASRRAGEGQPQHF. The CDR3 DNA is TGTGCCAGCAGGAGGGCAGGGGAGGGCCAGCCCCAGCATTTT.

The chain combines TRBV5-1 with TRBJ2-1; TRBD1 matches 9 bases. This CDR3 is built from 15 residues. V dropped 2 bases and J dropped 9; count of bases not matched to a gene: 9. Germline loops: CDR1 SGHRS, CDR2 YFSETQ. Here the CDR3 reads CASSFLGQGEGEQFF. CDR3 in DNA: TGCGCCAGCAGCTTTTTGGGACAGGGTGAGGGTGAGCAGTTCTTC.

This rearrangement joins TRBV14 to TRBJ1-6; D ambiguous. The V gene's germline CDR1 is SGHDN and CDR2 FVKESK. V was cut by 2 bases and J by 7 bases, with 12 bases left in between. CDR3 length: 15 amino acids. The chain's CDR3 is CASSQRQSLNSPLHF. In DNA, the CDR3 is TGTGCCAGCAGCCAACGGCAGTCCTTAAATTCACCCCTCCACTTT.

This chain's CDR3 is CASSEQKNTEAFF. The CDR3 DNA reads TGTGCCAGCAGTGAACAAAAGAACACTGAAGCTTTCTTT. V and J are TRBV27 and TRBJ1-1; D remains unclear. The V gene's germline CDR1 is MNHEY and CDR2 SMNVEV (reference sequence). CDR3 length: 13 residues. With 5 bases removed from V and 1 base from J, the gap between germline ends came to 8 bases.

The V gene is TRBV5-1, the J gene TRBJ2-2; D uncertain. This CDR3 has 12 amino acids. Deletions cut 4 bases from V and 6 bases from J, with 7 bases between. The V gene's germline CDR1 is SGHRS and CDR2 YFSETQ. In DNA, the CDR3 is TGCGCCAGCAGCCGGACGGCCGGGGAGCTGTTTTTT. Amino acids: CASSRTAGELFF.

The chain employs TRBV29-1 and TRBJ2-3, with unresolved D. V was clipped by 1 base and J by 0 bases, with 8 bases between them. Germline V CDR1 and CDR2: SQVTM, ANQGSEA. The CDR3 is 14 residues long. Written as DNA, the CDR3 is TGCAGCGTTGAAGGGCCCAGGAGCACAGATACGCAGTATTTT. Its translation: CSVEGPRSTDTQYF.

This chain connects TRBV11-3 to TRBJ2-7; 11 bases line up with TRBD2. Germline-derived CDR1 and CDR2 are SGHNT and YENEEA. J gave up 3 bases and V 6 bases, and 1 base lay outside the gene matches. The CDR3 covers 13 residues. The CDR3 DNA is TGTGCCAGCAGGACTAGCGGGGTCTACGAGCAGTACTTC. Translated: CASRTSGVYEQYF. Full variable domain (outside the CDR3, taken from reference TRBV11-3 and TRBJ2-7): EAGVVQSPRYKIIEKKQPVAFWCNPISGHNTLYWYLQNLGQGPELLIRYENEEAVDDSQLPKDRFSAERLKGVDSTLKIQPAELGDSAVYLCASRTSGVYEQYFGPGTRLTVT.

The CDR3 sequence is CASSLAGLVVPGELFF. As DNA, the CDR3 is TGCGCCAGCAGCTTGGCAGGACTAGTGGTCCCCGGGGAGCTGTTTTTT. This chain connects TRBV5-1 to TRBJ2-2, with TRBD2 matching over 7 bases. V shed 0 bases, J shed 6 bases, and the junction held 8 bases outside the gene matches. The CDR3 totals 16 residues. Germline CDR1 reads SGHRS; CDR2 reads YFSETQ.

CDR3 coding DNA: TGCAGCGTTGAAGATCTCACCTTAGACTATGGCTACACCTTC. Its translation: CSVEDLTLDYGYTF. This chain joins TRBV29-1 and TRBJ1-2, with D unclear. CDR3 length equals 14 residues. Between the trimmed V and J ends, which lost 0 bases and 3 bases, there was a span of 11 bases. The V gene's germline CDR1 is SQVTM and CDR2 ANQGSEA. The complete variable domain, with remaining parts taken from reference TRBV29-1 and TRBJ1-2, reads SAVISQKPSRDICQRGTSLTIQCQVDSQVTMMFWYRQQPGQSLTLIATANQGSEATYESGFVIDKFPISRPNLTFSTLTVSNMSPEDSSIYLCSVEDLTLDYGYTFGSGTRLTVV.

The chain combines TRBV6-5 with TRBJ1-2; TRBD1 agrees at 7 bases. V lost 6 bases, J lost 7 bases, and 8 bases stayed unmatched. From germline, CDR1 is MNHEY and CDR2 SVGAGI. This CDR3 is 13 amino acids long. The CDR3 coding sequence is TGTGCCAGCAGAATAGGGGGCGTTGGTGGCTACACCTTC. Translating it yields CASRIGGVGGYTF.

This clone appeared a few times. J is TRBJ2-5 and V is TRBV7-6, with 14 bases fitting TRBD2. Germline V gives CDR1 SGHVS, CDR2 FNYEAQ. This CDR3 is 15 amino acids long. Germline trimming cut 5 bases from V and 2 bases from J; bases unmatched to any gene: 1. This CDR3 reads CASSGLAGGQETQYF. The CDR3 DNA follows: TGTGCCAGCAGCGGACTAGCGGGGGGACAAGAGACCCAGTACTTC.

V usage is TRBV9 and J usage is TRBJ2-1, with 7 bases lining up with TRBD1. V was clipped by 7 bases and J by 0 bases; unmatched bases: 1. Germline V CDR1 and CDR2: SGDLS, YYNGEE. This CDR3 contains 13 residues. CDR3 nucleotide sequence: TGTGCCAGCGCAGGGGGCTCCTACAATGAGCAGTTCTTC. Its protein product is CASAGGSYNEQFF.

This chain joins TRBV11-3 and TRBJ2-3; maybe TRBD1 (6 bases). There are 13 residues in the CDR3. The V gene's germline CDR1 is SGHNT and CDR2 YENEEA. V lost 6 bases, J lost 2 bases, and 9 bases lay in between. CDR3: CASRDSHTDTQYF. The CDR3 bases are TGTGCCAGCAGGGACAGCCACACAGATACGCAGTATTTT.

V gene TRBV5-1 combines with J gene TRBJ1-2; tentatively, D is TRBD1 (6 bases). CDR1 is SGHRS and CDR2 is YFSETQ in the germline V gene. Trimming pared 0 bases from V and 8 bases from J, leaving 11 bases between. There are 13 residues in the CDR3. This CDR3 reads CASSLEGGLGYTF. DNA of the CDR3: TGCGCCAGCAGCTTGGAAGGGGGTTTGGGCTACACCTTC.

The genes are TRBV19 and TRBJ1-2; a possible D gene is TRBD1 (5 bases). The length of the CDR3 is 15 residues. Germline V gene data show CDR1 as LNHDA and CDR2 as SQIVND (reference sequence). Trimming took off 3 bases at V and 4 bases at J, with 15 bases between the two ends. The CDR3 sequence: CASSIGGQPFYGYTF. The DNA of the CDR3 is TGTGCCAGTAGTATCGGTGGACAACCTTTCTATGGCTACACCTTC.